Reported below is one TCR beta chain. Its matching antigen is unknown. Germline values: CDR1 SNHLY, CDR2 FYNNEI. The CDR3 runs 13 residues. V was cut by 7 bases and J by 2 bases, with 9 bases left in between. This sample stems from a study of T cell responses to AZD1222 COVID-19 vaccine. General study results and limits: The donors showed a predominance of white British ancestry and of females, with possible underestimation of clonal diversity. It was only a handful of AZD1222 recipients who were seropositive at baseline. CD4 TCRs covered the whole spike, strongest at regions 160-218 and 743-854. Scientists sampled the repertoires only once the peak T cell response had passed.

This table comes from immunoSEQ multiplex PCR, and its TCRdb copy is limited to in-frame clones, with some not included. The sample records 130,000 or so clones, approximately 92% being singletons. This sequence originates from an adult in good health. Sequencing was performed on peripheral blood, taken on day 0 of AZD1222 vaccination. The chain couples TRBV2 to TRBJ2-1; the D is unclear. CDR3 in amino acids: CASNQNTYNEQFF. The CDR3 coding sequence is TGTGCCAGCAACCAGAACACCTACAATGAGCAGTTCTTC.